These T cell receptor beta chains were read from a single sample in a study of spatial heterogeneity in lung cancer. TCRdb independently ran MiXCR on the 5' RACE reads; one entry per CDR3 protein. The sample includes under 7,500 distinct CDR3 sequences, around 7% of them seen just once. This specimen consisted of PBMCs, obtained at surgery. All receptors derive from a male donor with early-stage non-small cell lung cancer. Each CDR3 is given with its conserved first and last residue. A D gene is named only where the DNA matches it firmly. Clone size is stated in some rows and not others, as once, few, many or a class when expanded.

CDR3: CASSKQGTYEQYF
DNA: TGTGCCAGCAGTAAACAGGGTACCTACGAGCAGTACTTC
J: TRBJ2-7
D: -
V: TRBV6-5
size: many

CDR3: CAATLGGGRGANEQYF
DNA: TGTGCCGCAACGTTAGGCGGGGGAAGGGGAGCGAACGAGCAGTACTTC
J: TRBJ2-7
D: TRBD2
V: TRBV28
size: many

CDR3: CASSLAGSELAEAFF
DNA: TGTGCCAGCAGCTTAGCGGGATCAGAGTTAGCGGAAGCTTTCTTT
J: TRBJ1-1
D: -
V: TRBV7-2
size: many

CDR3: CASSYGQTEAFF
DNA: TGTGCCAGCAGTTACGGGCAGACTGAAGCTTTCTTT
J: TRBJ1-1
D: -
V: TRBV6-5
size: many

CDR3: CAWRGTILAGANVLTF
DNA: TGTGCCTGGAGAGGAACCATCCTTGCTGGGGCCAACGTCCTGACTTTC
J: TRBJ2-6
D: -
V: TRBV30
size: few

CDR3: CASSQTTRSGELFF
DNA: TGTGCCAGCAGTCAAACCACTAGATCCGGGGAGCTGTTTTTT
J: TRBJ2-2
D: -
V: TRBV6-2/TRBV6-3
size: -

CDR3: CASSLGGENQPQHF
DNA: TGCGCCAGCAGCTTGGGAGGGGAAAATCAGCCCCAGCATTTT
J: TRBJ1-5
D: -
V: TRBV5-1
size: -

CDR3: CASSLGQGYGANVLTF
DNA: TGTGCCAGCAGTTTAGGGCAGGGTTATGGGGCCAACGTCCTGACTTTC
J: TRBJ2-6
D: -
V: TRBV28
size: many

CDR3: CSASEGLAGSYNEQFF
DNA: TGCAGTGCTAGTGAGGGACTAGCGGGTTCCTACAATGAGCAGTTCTTC
J: TRBJ2-1
D: TRBD2
V: TRBV20-1
size: many

CDR3: CSARMGFETQYF
DNA: TGCAGTGCTAGGATGGGTTTCGAGACCCAGTACTTC
J: TRBJ2-5
D: -
V: TRBV20-1
size: few

CDR3: CSTEEVEQFF
DNA: TGCAGCACTGAGGAGGTCGAGCAGTTCTTC
J: TRBJ2-1
D: -
V: TRBV29-1
size: many

CDR3: CASSYRQGGNQPQHF
DNA: TGTGCCAGCAGTTACCGACAGGGAGGCAATCAGCCCCAGCATTTT
J: TRBJ1-5
D: TRBD1
V: TRBV6-5
size: -

CDR3: CSVALSGVSRDEQFF
DNA: TGCAGCGTTGCTTTGTCGGGAGTATCTAGGGATGAGCAGTTCTTC
J: TRBJ2-1
D: -
V: TRBV29-1
size: many